One sample yielded the 20 T cell receptor beta chains listed below, sequenced in a study of blood T cell repertoires in COVID-19. Clones were read by immunoSEQ multiplex PCR, and TCRdb kept only the in-frame ones, dropping some. The sample lists about 240,000 clones, about four fifths occurring once. Source material: peripheral blood. These receptors all come from a woman older than 75 with acute or convalescent COVID-19.

In this sample, this clone turned up a few times. Written as DNA, the CDR3 is TGTGCCAGCAGTTCTGGGTTCTCCAGGGGGTCCACCAATGAGCAGTTCTTC. Translating gives CASSSGFSRGSTNEQFF. This chain connects TRBV28 to TRBJ2-1, with 7 bases identical to TRBD1. Per the germline V gene, CDR1 is MDHEN and CDR2 is SYDVKM. The CDR3 is 17 residues long. The V segment lost 4 bases and the J segment 6 bases; nucleotides outside the gene matches: 15. The complete variable domain, with remaining parts taken from reference TRBV28 and TRBJ2-1, reads DVKVTQSSRYLVKRTGEKVFLECVQDMDHENMFWYRQDPGLGLRLIYFSYDVKMKEKGDIPEGYSVSREKKERFSLILESASTNQTSMYLCASSSGFSRGSTNEQFFGPGTRLTVL.

This chain links TRBV12-3 or TRBV12-4 with TRBJ1-1; TRBD1 is a possible D gene (5 bases). V was pared by 8 bases and J by 1 base, with 11 bases between. The CDR3 is made up of 13 amino acids. The CDR3 DNA follows: TGTGCCAGCCCGGGACTGCGGAACACTGAAGCTTTCTTT. Amino acid sequence: CASPGLRNTEAFF.

The chain uses TRBV5-5 and TRBJ1-5; 7 nucleotides agree with TRBD1. Germline CDR1 and CDR2: SGHKS and YYEKEE (reference sequence). The V segment lost 5 bases and the J segment 0 bases; nucleotides outside the gene matches: 5. CDR3 size: 15 residues. CDR3 region: CASSPGGPSNQPQHF. The DNA for the CDR3 is TGTGCCAGCAGTCCAGGGGGTCCTAGCAATCAGCCCCAGCATTTT.

This chain connects TRBV9 to TRBJ1-2; TRBD1 might be the D (6 bases). CDR1 is SGDLS and CDR2 is YYNGEE in the germline V gene. Trimming took 5 bases from V and 5 from J, leaving 25 bases between them. CDR3 length: 17 residues. The CDR3 loop is CASSARDIPLDLYGYTF. For the CDR3, the DNA is TGTGCCAGCAGTGCCAGGGACATCCCTCTGGATCTATATGGCTACACCTTC.

The V gene is TRBV6-6, the J gene TRBJ1-2, with 7 bases aligning to TRBD1. J gave up 6 bases and V 0 bases, and 4 bases lay outside the gene matches. Germline V gives CDR1 MNHNY, CDR2 SVGAGI (reference sequence). The CDR3 is 14 amino acids. The CDR3 protein is CASSYSKTGHGYTF. CDR3 in DNA: TGTGCCAGCAGTTACTCGAAGACAGGGCATGGCTACACCTTC.

The chain is built from TRBV27 and TRBJ1-4; D might be TRBD1 (5 bases). V dropped 6 bases and J dropped 7 bases, with 15 bases sitting between them. CDR1 is MNHEY, CDR2 SMNVEV, per germline (reference sequence). This CDR3 spans 14 amino acids. CDR3: CASSQGSLGEKLFF. CDR3 DNA: TGTGCCAGCAGCCAGGGAAGTTTAGGTGAAAAACTGTTTTTT. The full variable domain, in which reference TRBV27 and TRBJ1-4 provide the parts outside the CDR3, is EAQVTQNPRYLITVTGKKLTVTCSQNMNHEYMSWYRQDPGLGLRQIYYSMNVEVTDKGDVPEGYKVSRKEKRNFPLILESPSPNQTSLYFCASSQGSLGEKLFFGSGTQLSVL.

V gene TRBV28 combines with J gene TRBJ2-5, with 9 bases matching TRBD1. This CDR3 has 14 residues. Trimming at V came to 8 bases and at J to 4 bases, leaving 8 bases not matched to a gene. Germline CDR1 MDHEN, CDR2 SYDVKM. CDR3 amino acids: CASELQGAAETQYF. CDR3 nucleotides: TGTGCCAGCGAACTACAGGGGGCTGCAGAGACCCAGTACTTC.

The chain joins TRBV6-5 to TRBJ1-1; 9 bases fit TRBD1. Looked up from germline, CDR1 is MNHEY and CDR2 is SVGAGI. With V trimmed by 6 bases and J by 3 bases, 2 bases remained unmatched. This CDR3 comprises 13 residues. The chain's CDR3 is CASRGQGYTEAFF. CDR3 DNA: TGTGCCAGCAGGGGACAGGGCTACACTGAAGCTTTCTTT.

To note about this clone: Distinct nucleotide sequences in the sample also encode this CDR3. This chain joins TRBV2 and TRBJ1-1; 8 bases match TRBD1. Germline assignment: CDR1 SNHLY and CDR2 FYNNEI. V was pared by 4 bases and J by 3 bases, with 1 base of the junction left unmatched. This CDR3 has 13 amino acids. The CDR3 protein is CASSADRDTEAFF. In DNA, the CDR3 is TGTGCCAGCAGTGCGGACAGGGACACTGAAGCTTTCTTT.

This sequence joins TRBV6-5 and TRBJ1-1, with D hard to call. CDR1 MNHEY and CDR2 SVGAGI come from the germline V gene. The V end lost 5 bases, the J end lost 1 base, and 14 bases lay between the germline ends. This CDR3 spans 15 amino acids. The CDR3, as DNA: TGTGCCAGCAGTCCGCCCCTCACGGGGAACACTGAAGCTTTCTTT. It is translated as CASSPPLTGNTEAFF.

The chain carries TRBV23-1 and TRBJ2-5, with 7 bases identical to TRBD1. TRBV23-1 is an open reading frame, and its role is uncertain. V lost 3 bases and J lost 2; bases outside the gene matches: 3. There are 14 residues in the CDR3. CDR3 amino acids: CASSQTGIQETQYF. DNA for the CDR3: TGCGCCAGCAGTCAGACAGGGATTCAAGAGACCCAGTACTTC.

This chain uses TRBV29-1 with TRBJ1-1; TRBD1 matches 8 bases. V trimming: 5 bases; J trimming: 5 bases; junction bases outside the gene matches: 13. Germline V gives CDR1 SQVTM, CDR2 ANQGSEA. The CDR3 loop spans 15 amino acids. CDR3 protein: CSVQTGALGVTEAFF. CDR3 nucleotide sequence: TGCAGCGTTCAGACAGGGGCCCTCGGTGTGACTGAAGCTTTCTTT. The complete variable domain, with remaining parts taken from reference TRBV29-1 and TRBJ1-1, reads SAVISQKPSRDICQRGTSLTIQCQVDSQVTMMFWYRQQPGQSLTLIATANQGSEATYESGFVIDKFPISRPNLTFSTLTVSNMSPEDSSIYLCSVQTGALGVTEAFFGQGTRLTVV.

The chain has TRBV5-1 and TRBJ2-7, with 10 bases that match TRBD1. Trimming cost V 4 bases and J 3 bases; bases outside gene matches: 7. Germline lookup yields CDR1 SGHRS and CDR2 YFSETQ. The CDR3 is 15 residues long. The CDR3 DNA follows: TGCGCCAGCAGCACCCGGGACAGGGGTAACTACGAGCAGTACTTC. It yields the protein CASSTRDRGNYEQYF. The entire variable domain, with the rest obtained from reference TRBV5-1 and TRBJ2-7, is as follows: KAGVTQTPRYLIKTRGQQVTLSCSPISGHRSVSWYQQTPGQGLQFLFEYFSETQRNKGNFPGRFSGRQFSNSRSEMNVSTLELGDSALYLCASSTRDRGNYEQYFGPGTRLTVT.

The rearrangement joins TRBV18 to TRBJ1-6; 8 positions agree with TRBD1. V was pared by 3 bases and J by 6 bases, with 7 bases of the junction left unmatched. The CDR3 runs 16 residues. Germline V lookup: CDR1 KGHSH, CDR2 LQKENI. The CDR3 region has the DNA TGTGCCAGCTCACCTTCCAGACAGGGGTCTAATTCACCCCTCCACTTT. It specifies CASSPSRQGSNSPLHF.

The chain carries TRBV5-1 and TRBJ1-4; D call uncertain. Germline assignment: CDR1 SGHRS and CDR2 YFSETQ. The CDR3 extends over 14 amino acids. Trimming took off 4 bases at V and 5 bases at J, with 12 bases between the two ends. The CDR3: CASSNGLLNEKLFF. CDR3 bases: TGCGCCAGCAGCAATGGGCTTTTAAATGAAAAACTGTTTTTT.

This sequence joins TRBV24-1 and TRBJ2-1, with 12 positions matching TRBD1. The germline CDR1 and CDR2 sequences are KGHDR and SFDVKD. CDR3 length equals 19 residues. V lost 3 bases to trimming and J lost 0 bases; unmatched junction nucleotides: 8. The CDR3 here is CATSDEGQGAPSSYNEQFF. The CDR3 DNA is TGTGCCACCAGTGATGAGGGACAGGGGGCCCCGAGCTCCTACAATGAGCAGTTCTTC.

Judged by abundance, this clone is medium-sized. The chain recombines TRBV28 with TRBJ1-2, with D perhaps TRBD1 (5 bases). The V end was cut by 7 bases, the J end by 2 bases, with 14 bases between. The CDR3 has 14 residues. The germline CDR1 and CDR2 sequences are MDHEN and SYDVKM. The CDR3 region is CASKRRGFNYGYTF. As DNA, the CDR3 is TGTGCCAGCAAAAGAAGGGGCTTCAACTATGGCTACACCTTC.

This clone was recorded once. This chain joins TRBV10-2 and TRBJ1-4; 9 nucleotides match TRBD1. V trimming: 6 bases; J trimming: 14 bases; junction bases outside the gene matches: 13. The CDR3 has 14 amino acids. The germline V gene encodes CDR1 WSHSY and CDR2 SAAADI. The CDR3 is CASRGTGPFVRLFF. CDR3 DNA: TGCGCCAGCAGGGGGACAGGGCCTTTCGTTCGGCTGTTTTTT.

The V and J genes are TRBV28 and TRBJ1-6; TRBD1 agrees at 7 bases. Germline CDR1 and CDR2: MDHEN and SYDVKM. The CDR3 is 14 amino acids. After removal of 7 bases from V and 5 bases from J, the junction contained 5 bases not matched to a gene. CDR3 nucleotides: TGTGCCAGCACCTCCGGGACAGATAATTCACCCCTCCACTTT. Translated, it gives CASTSGTDNSPLHF. The whole variable domain, remainder taken from reference TRBV28 and TRBJ1-6, is DVKVTQSSRYLVKRTGEKVFLECVQDMDHENMFWYRQDPGLGLRLIYFSYDVKMKEKGDIPEGYSVSREKKERFSLILESASTNQTSMYLCASTSGTDNSPLHFGNGTRLTVT.

The chain couples TRBV2 to TRBJ1-3; TRBD1 agrees at 8 bases. Germline values: CDR1 SNHLY, CDR2 FYNNEI. This CDR3 comprises 16 residues. V was clipped by 6 bases and J by 4 bases; unmatched bases: 11. The CDR3 loop reads CASRVRTGQIGNTIYF. CDR3 sequence (DNA): TGTGCCAGCAGGGTACGGACAGGGCAAATCGGAAACACCATATATTTT.